This T cell receptor beta chain originates from a study of CD8+ T cells in alopecia areata. This CDR3 spans 12 amino acids. The germline CDR1 and CDR2 sequences are SNHLY and FYNNEI. Trimming took 1 base from V and 3 from J, leaving 4 bases between them. In each case, RNA was isolated and then reverse transcribed into cDNA as the sequencing template. Only in-frame clones appear in the TCRdb table, and some are missing; sequencing was by immunoSEQ multiplex PCR. The data contain fewer than 250,000 clones, roughly 40% of them singletons. Treatment defined: oral pan-JAK inhibitor, 5-10 mg twice daily. This TCR derives from a human donor with alopecia areata. The chain has TRBV2 and TRBJ2-7; no reliable D call. The sequencing used CD4+ T cells sorted from blood, collected at approximately week 36, from a patient treated with tofacitinib. The CDR3: CASSEVHYEQYF. The DNA of the CDR3 is TGTGCCAGCAGTGAAGTTCACTACGAGCAGTACTTC. Full variable domain (outside the CDR3, taken from reference TRBV2 and TRBJ2-7): EPEVTQTPSHQVTQMGQEVILRCVPISNHLYFYWYRQILGQKVEFLVSFYNNEISEKSEIFDDQFSVERPDGSNFTLKIRSTKLEDSAMYFCASSEVHYEQYFGPGTRLTVT.